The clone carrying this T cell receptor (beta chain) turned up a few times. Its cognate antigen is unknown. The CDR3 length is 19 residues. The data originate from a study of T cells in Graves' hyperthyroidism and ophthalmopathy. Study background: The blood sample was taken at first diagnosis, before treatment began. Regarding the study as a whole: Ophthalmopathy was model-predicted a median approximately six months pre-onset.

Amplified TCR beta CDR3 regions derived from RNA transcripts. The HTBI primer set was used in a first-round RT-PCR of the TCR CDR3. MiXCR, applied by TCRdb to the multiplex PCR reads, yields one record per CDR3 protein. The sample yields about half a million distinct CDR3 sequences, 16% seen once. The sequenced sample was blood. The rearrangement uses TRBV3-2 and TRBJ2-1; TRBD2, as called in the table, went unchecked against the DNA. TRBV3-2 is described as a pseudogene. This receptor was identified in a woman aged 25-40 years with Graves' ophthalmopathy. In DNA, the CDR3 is TGTGCCAGCAGCGGCGGGACTAGCGGGAGTCGTCACTACTACAATGAGCAGTTCTTC. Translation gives CASSGGTSGSRHYYNEQFF.